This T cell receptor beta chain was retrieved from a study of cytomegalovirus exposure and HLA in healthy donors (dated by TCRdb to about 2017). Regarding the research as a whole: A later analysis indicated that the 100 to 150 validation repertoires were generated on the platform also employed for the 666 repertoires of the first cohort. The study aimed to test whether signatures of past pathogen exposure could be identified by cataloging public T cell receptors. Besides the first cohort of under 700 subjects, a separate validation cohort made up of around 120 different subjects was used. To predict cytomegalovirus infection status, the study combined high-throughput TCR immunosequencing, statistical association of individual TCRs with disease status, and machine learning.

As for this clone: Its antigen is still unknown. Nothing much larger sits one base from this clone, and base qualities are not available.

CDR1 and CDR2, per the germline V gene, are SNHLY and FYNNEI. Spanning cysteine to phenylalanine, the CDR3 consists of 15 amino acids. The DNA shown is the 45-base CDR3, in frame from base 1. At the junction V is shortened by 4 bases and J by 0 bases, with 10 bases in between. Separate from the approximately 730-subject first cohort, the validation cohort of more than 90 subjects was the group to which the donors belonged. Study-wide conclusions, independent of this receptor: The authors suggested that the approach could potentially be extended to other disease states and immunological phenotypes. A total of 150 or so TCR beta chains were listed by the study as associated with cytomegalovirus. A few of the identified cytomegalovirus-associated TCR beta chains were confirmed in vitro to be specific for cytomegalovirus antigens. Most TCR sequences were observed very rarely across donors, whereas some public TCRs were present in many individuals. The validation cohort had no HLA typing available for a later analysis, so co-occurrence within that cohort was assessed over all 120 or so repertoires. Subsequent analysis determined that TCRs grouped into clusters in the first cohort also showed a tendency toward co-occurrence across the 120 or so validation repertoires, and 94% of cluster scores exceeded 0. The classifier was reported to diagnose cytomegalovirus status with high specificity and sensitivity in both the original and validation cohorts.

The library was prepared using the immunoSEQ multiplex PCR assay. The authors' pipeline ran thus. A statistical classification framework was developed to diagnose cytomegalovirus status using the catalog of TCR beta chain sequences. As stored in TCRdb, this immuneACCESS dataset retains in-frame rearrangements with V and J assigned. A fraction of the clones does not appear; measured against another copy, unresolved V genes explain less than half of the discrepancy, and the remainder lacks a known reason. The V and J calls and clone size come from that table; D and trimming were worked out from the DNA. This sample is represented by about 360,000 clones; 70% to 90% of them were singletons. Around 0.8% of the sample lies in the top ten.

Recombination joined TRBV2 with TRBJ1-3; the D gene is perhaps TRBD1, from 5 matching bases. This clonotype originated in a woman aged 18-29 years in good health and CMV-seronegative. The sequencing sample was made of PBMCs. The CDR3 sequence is CASSGQLSSGNTIYF. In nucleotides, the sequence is TGTGCCAGCAGTGGACAGTTAAGCTCTGGAAACACCATATATTTT.